This entry concerns a single T cell receptor beta chain. Here immunoSEQ multiplex PCR was the method, and the copy in TCRdb shows in-frame clones only, minus some. There are about 77,000 clones in the sample; roughly 80% occur only once, and 3.5% to 6% lies in the top ten. These data come from a study of OX40 agonist ivuxolimab in advanced cancers. This CDR3 spans 18 amino acids. Germline V gives CDR1 KGHSH, CDR2 LQKENI. The V and J ends lost 3 bases and 6 bases, in that order; junction bases with no gene match: 13. The source of this sequence is an adult with an advanced solid tumor such as melanoma, head and neck, liver or kidney cancer. The sequences come from CD4+ or CD8+ T cells sorted from blood, collected in a trial of the OX40 agonist ivuxolimab. V and J are TRBV18 and TRBJ2-2, with 10 bases matching TRBD1. CDR3 DNA: TGTGCCAGCTCACCTACCGGGACAGGGGTGTCCCAGGCCGGGGAGCTGTTTTTT. Its translation: CASSPTGTGVSQAGELFF.